The clone carrying this T cell receptor (beta chain) was counted only a few times. The antigen is unknown. CDR3 length equals 11 residues. V lost 6 bases to trimming and J lost 5 bases; unmatched junction nucleotides: 0. Germline CDR1 and CDR2: SEHNR and FQNEAQ (reference sequence). This record comes from a study of T cells after yellow fever vaccination. On the study more broadly: It was SMART-Seq v4 Ultra Low Input that prepared the fractions with low cell numbers. Study-wide points: The study re-detected most primary-vaccination clones after the booster (96% CD4, approximately 87% CD8).

TCRdb independently ran MiXCR on the 5' RACE reads; one entry per CDR3 protein. The data hold some 240,000 distinct CDR3 sequences, with roughly 3% observed a single time. This sequence was found in a man aged 18 to 29 who received the YFV17D yellow fever vaccine. The material sequenced was CD4+ T cells sorted from PBMCs, taken 10 days after the yellow fever booster vaccination. The chain has TRBV7-9 and TRBJ1-1; 7 nucleotides agree with TRBD1. This CDR3 is CASRGQTEAFF. The CDR3 DNA follows: TGTGCCAGCAGGGGACAGACTGAAGCTTTCTTT. The whole variable domain, filled in from reference TRBV7-9 and TRBJ1-1, reads DTGVSQNPRHKITKRGQNVTFRCDPISEHNRLYWYRQTLGQGPEFLTYFQNEAQLEKSRLLSDRFSAERPKGSFSTLEIQRTEQGDSAMYLCASRGQTEAFFGQGTRLTVV.